Below are 5 T cell receptor beta chains sequenced from a single sample in a study of blood T cell repertoires in COVID-19. Data came from immunoSEQ multiplex PCR; TCRdb stores just in-frame clones and leaves some out. Of roughly 100,000 clones listed, approximately 91% are singletons. The specimen was peripheral blood. Receptor source: a man between 18 and 35 years old with acute or convalescent COVID-19.

This sequence joins TRBV3-1 (or the pseudogene TRBV3-2) and TRBJ1-1, with 9 nucleotides matching TRBD1. CDR1 and CDR2 from the germline V gene are LGHDT and YNNKEL (reference sequence). The V gene end was trimmed by 6 bases and the J gene end by 1 base; junction bases not matched to a gene: 9. This CDR3 contains 16 residues. The CDR3: CASRLGTGRGNTEAFF. The CDR3 coding sequence is TGTGCCAGCAGACTCGGGACAGGGAGGGGGAACACTGAAGCTTTCTTT.

V usage is TRBV29-1 and J usage is TRBJ1-2; a possible D gene is TRBD1 (6 bases). V was pared by 6 bases and J by 4 bases, with 18 bases between. This CDR3 contains 14 residues. CDR1 SQVTM and CDR2 ANQGSEA come from the germline V gene. The CDR3: CSVSSHRARYGYTF. The CDR3 DNA reads as TGCAGCGTGTCCTCCCACAGGGCTCGCTATGGCTACACCTTC.

The CDR3 DNA reads as TGTGCCAGCAGTCGAACAGGGGGTAACACTGAAGCTTTCTTT. Protein product: CASSRTGGNTEAFF. The chain couples TRBV6-5 to TRBJ1-1; TRBD1 agrees at 8 bases. Germline V CDR1 and CDR2: MNHEY, SVGAGI. The CDR3 sequence is 14 residues long. J lost 2 bases, V lost 5 bases, and 4 bases had no gene match.

CDR3 DNA: TGTGCCAGCAGCGACCCGGGACAGGGGACCTACGAGCAGTACTTC. Protein sequence: CASSDPGQGTYEQYF. The rearrangement joins TRBV9 to TRBJ2-7; 10 nucleotides match TRBD1. Germline CDR1 is SGDLS and CDR2 is YYNGEE. The length of the CDR3 is 15 residues. The V segment lost 3 bases and the J segment 2 bases; nucleotides outside the gene matches: 5.

This chain uses TRBV2 with TRBJ2-5; D is uncertain. The V and J ends lost 3 bases and 0 bases respectively, with 8 bases between them. CDR1 SNHLY and CDR2 FYNNEI come from the germline V gene. This CDR3 region has 14 residues. The chain's CDR3 is CASSDRSYQETQYF. The CDR3 nucleotides are TGTGCCAGCAGTGACAGGTCGTACCAAGAGACCCAGTACTTC.